The following is a T cell receptor (beta chain) sequence with its context. The V gene's germline CDR1 is GTSNPN and CDR2 SVGIG (reference sequence). V was clipped by 3 bases and J by 4 bases; unmatched bases: 5. This CDR3 is 14 amino acids long. The authors' processing: Reference gene primers were amplified, and this amplification served to estimate nucleated cell counts. Using immunoSEQ multiplex PCR, the repertoire was profiled, and TCRdb retains in-frame clones only, with some absent. The V and J calls and clone size come from that table; D and trimming were worked out from the DNA. The sample shows some 190,000 clones, roughly nine tenths of them seen only once. The sample comes from a study of blood T cell repertoires in COVID-19. Study-wide context: Sites across the United States, Italy and Spain contributed samples from acute and convalescent COVID-19. Nucleic acid was either cDNA or gDNA, and it came from T cells, B-cell-depleted T cells, or PBMCs.

The chain is built from TRBV30 and TRBJ2-2; 7 nucleotides align to TRBD1. Sequencing used peripheral blood. The receptor was derived from a man younger than 45 with acute or convalescent COVID-19. In DNA, the CDR3 is TGTGCCTGGAGACAGGGGTTCGGCACCGGGGAGCTGTTTTTT. Its translation is CAWRQGFGTGELFF.